Shown below are 22 T cell receptor beta chains from a single sample sequenced in a study of cytomegalovirus exposure and HLA in healthy donors. Profiling relied on immunoSEQ multiplex PCR, and the TCRdb table lists in-frame clones only, not all of them. The repertoire has around 200,000 clones, about four fifths of them found once; the top ten carry approximately 3%. The sample was PBMCs. These receptors were collected from a woman aged 18-29 years in good health and CMV-seropositive.

The rearrangement joins TRBV27 to TRBJ2-1, with D perhaps TRBD1 (6 bases). The V gene's germline CDR1 is MNHEY and CDR2 SMNVEV (reference sequence). V lost 5 bases to trimming and J lost 3 bases, with 14 bases between them. The length of the CDR3 is 15 residues. Written as DNA, the CDR3 is TGTGCCAGCAGTACACAGGGTATGTACTACAATGAGCAGTTCTTC. This gives the protein CASSTQGMYYNEQFF.

The chain has TRBV4-2 and TRBJ2-3, with 10 bases lining up with TRBD2. The V gene's germline CDR1 is LGHNA and CDR2 YNFKEQ. The CDR3 extends over 18 amino acids. With 4 bases clipped from V and 0 bases from J, the junction kept 10 bases outside the gene matches. CDR3 in amino acids: CASSLGAGGPESTDTQYF. In DNA form, the CDR3 reads TGTGCCAGCAGCCTAGGAGCGGGGGGGCCGGAAAGCACAGATACGCAGTATTTT.

V gene TRBV7-9 combines with J gene TRBJ2-6; D perhaps matches TRBD1 (5 bases). Trimming removed 7 bases from V and 4 bases from J, with 8 bases in between. This CDR3 comprises 13 residues. Per germline, CDR1 SEHNR and CDR2 FQNEAQ (reference sequence). The CDR3 reads CASNPGGANVLTF. For the CDR3, the DNA is TGTGCCAGCAACCCAGGGGGGGCCAACGTCCTGACTTTC.

The chain carries TRBV9 and TRBJ2-7; D might be TRBD1 (5 bases). Germline V gives CDR1 SGDLS, CDR2 YYNGEE. This CDR3 has 19 amino acids. The V and J ends lost 0 bases and 2 bases respectively, with 24 bases between them. This CDR3 reads CASSVDRTIAPPLAYEQYF. DNA for the CDR3: TGTGCCAGCAGCGTAGACAGGACCATTGCCCCTCCTCTCGCCTACGAGCAGTACTTC.

This clone has just a few counts. This chain joins TRBV4-2 and TRBJ1-2; the D gene is possibly TRBD1 (6 bases). Germline CDR1 reads LGHNA; CDR2 reads YNFKEQ. V was cut by 3 bases and J by 7 bases, with 18 bases left in between. The CDR3 extends over 15 amino acids. The DNA for the CDR3 is TGTGCCAGCAGCCATGATCAGGGGCGCGACAGTGGCTACACCTTC. This gives the protein CASSHDQGRDSGYTF.

The rearrangement links TRBV10-3 to TRBJ1-2; D is ambiguous. CDR3 length equals 14 residues. Deletions cut 3 bases from V and 0 bases from J, with 8 bases between. CDR1 is ENHRY and CDR2 is SYGVKD in the germline V gene. The CDR3 sequence is CAISDGGTNYGYTF. The DNA of the CDR3 is TGTGCCATCAGTGACGGCGGGACTAACTATGGCTACACCTTC.

This sequence joins TRBV19 and TRBJ2-3; D is uncertain. With 1 base removed from V and 6 bases from J, the gap between germline ends came to 11 bases. The CDR3 runs 14 residues. Germline loops: CDR1 LNHDA, CDR2 SQIVND (reference sequence). CDR3 DNA: TGTGCCAGTAGTATAGCCCCAAACGGGGATACGCAGTATTTT. Encoded protein: CASSIAPNGDTQYF.

CDR3 in amino acids: CASSQWQGNTGELFF. The CDR3 DNA reads as TGCGCCAGCAGCCAGTGGCAGGGGAACACCGGGGAGCTGTTTTTT. The chain recombines TRBV5-1 with TRBJ2-2; a weak D match, TRBD1 (5 bases). Trimming cost V 4 bases and J 1 base, with 11 bases left between them. CDR3 length: 15 residues. CDR1 SGHRS and CDR2 YFSETQ come from the germline V gene.

The chain joins TRBV4-3 to TRBJ2-3; TRBD2 matches 7 bases. Unmatched junction bases numbered 4, after V lost 0 bases and J lost 7 bases. Germline V gene data show CDR1 as LGHNA and CDR2 as YSLEER. The CDR3 sequence is 14 residues long. For the CDR3, the DNA is TGCGCCAGCAGCCAAGACCGGGGGGTGAATACGCAGTATTTT. Translation gives CASSQDRGVNTQYF.

For the CDR3, the DNA is TGTGCCAGCCTCCGGGACAGCTCCTACAATGAGCAGTTCTTC. Protein: CASLRDSSYNEQFF. This chain uses TRBV2 with TRBJ2-1; 7 nucleotides line up with TRBD1. The V gene end was trimmed by 8 bases and the J gene end by 0 bases; junction bases not matched to a gene: 4. This CDR3 has 14 amino acids. Germline V gene lookup returns CDR1 SNHLY and CDR2 FYNNEI.

The genes are TRBV11-2 and TRBJ1-2; 7 bases agree with TRBD1. The CDR3 consists of 16 residues. The junction had 16 bases not matched to a gene; V was cut back by 5 bases and J by 7 bases. Germline assignment: CDR1 SGHAT and CDR2 FQNNGV. The DNA for the CDR3 is TGTGCCAGCAGCGCACGATCCGGGACAGCTGTTTCTGGCTACACCTTC. It is translated as CASSARSGTAVSGYTF.

The chain couples TRBV7-8 to TRBJ2-1, with D possibly TRBD2 on 5 matching bases. Per germline, CDR1 SGHVS and CDR2 FQNEAQ. The V and J ends lost 3 bases and 8 bases respectively, with 8 bases between them. The CDR3 consists of 12 residues. This CDR3 is CASSFWGDEQFF. CDR3 coding DNA: TGTGCCAGCAGCTTTTGGGGAGATGAGCAGTTCTTC.

This chain connects TRBV9 to TRBJ2-5; a possible D gene is TRBD1 (5 bases). CDR1 and CDR2 from the germline V gene are SGDLS and YYNGEE. The CDR3 is made up of 14 amino acids. V was trimmed by 7 bases and J by 5 bases, leaving 18 bases between them. CDR3 nucleotides: TGTGCCAGCGGGGCTGGCGAACCGGGCGAGACCCAGTACTTC. This translates into CASGAGEPGETQYF.

The chain recombines TRBV5-4 with TRBJ1-1; TRBD1 matches at 12 bases. The CDR3 has 16 residues. Germline CDR1 reads SGHNT; CDR2 reads YYREEE (reference sequence). Trimming at V came to 2 bases and at J to 5 bases, leaving 7 bases not matched to a gene. The CDR3 bases are TGTGCCAGCAGCTTAGCGGGACAGGGGGCAGGGACTGAAGCTTTCTTT. This translates into CASSLAGQGAGTEAFF.

The chain is built from TRBV9 and TRBJ1-4; D unresolved. This CDR3 region has 20 residues. CDR1 and CDR2 (germline): SGDLS, YYNGEE. Between the trimmed V and J ends, which lost 4 bases and 0 bases, there was a span of 25 bases. The CDR3 sequence is CASSPPLADSDFATNEKLFF. Written as DNA, the CDR3 is TGTGCCAGCAGCCCGCCTCTGGCCGACTCTGACTTTGCAACTAATGAAAAACTGTTTTTT.

The chain couples TRBV7-8 to TRBJ1-2; 9 bases align to TRBD1. The CDR3 loop spans 15 amino acids. V dropped 4 bases and J dropped 8; count of bases not matched to a gene: 11. Germline assignment: CDR1 SGHVS and CDR2 FQNEAQ. The CDR3 DNA reads TGTGCCAGCAGCTCCAGTGGGACAGGGTATCGGGGCTACACCTTC. Its protein product is CASSSSGTGYRGYTF.

The V and J genes are TRBV6-1 and TRBJ1-5; 8 bases fit TRBD1. The ends lost 7 bases at V and 11 bases at J; junction bases unmatched: 10. This CDR3 has 13 residues. Germline loops: CDR1 MNHNS, CDR2 SASEGT. The CDR3 loop is CASTQSADRAQHF. The CDR3 nucleotides read TGTGCCAGCACCCAATCCGCGGACAGGGCCCAGCATTTT.

This clone was found a few times. V and J are TRBV2 and TRBJ1-2; 7 bases agree with TRBD1. V dropped 6 bases and J dropped 7; count of bases not matched to a gene: 5. Germline assignment: CDR1 SNHLY and CDR2 FYNNEI. The CDR3 has 12 residues. The CDR3 DNA is TGTGCCAGCAGCAGACAGGGTGCTGGCTACACCTTC. This translates into CASSRQGAGYTF.

This clone was seen just once. The sample holds other DNA sequences that translate to the same CDR3. This chain links TRBV5-1 with TRBJ1-5; 8 bases agree with TRBD1. V lost 0 bases, J lost 6 bases, and 5 bases stayed unmatched. From germline, CDR1 is SGHRS and CDR2 YFSETQ. The CDR3 loop spans 15 amino acids. The CDR3 loop is CASSLGPGGGQPQHF. CDR3 bases: TGCGCCAGCAGCTTGGGACCAGGGGGCGGTCAGCCCCAGCATTTT.

This chain connects TRBV29-1 to TRBJ1-2; D gene unclear. The CDR3 length is 15 residues. Trimming shortened V by 2 bases and J by 7 bases, and 20 bases separated the two germline ends. In germline, CDR1 is SQVTM, CDR2 ANQGSEA. CDR3 sequence: CSVETALGRGAGYTF. The DNA for the CDR3 is TGCAGCGTTGAAACAGCTTTAGGTCGGGGTGCTGGCTACACCTTC.

V usage is TRBV4-2 and J usage is TRBJ2-7; D is perhaps TRBD1 (5 bases). V was cut by 0 bases and J by 1 base, with 13 bases left in between. Germline CDR1 and CDR2: LGHNA and YNFKEQ. The CDR3 contains 16 residues. CDR3 sequence: CASSQDLGTGSYEQYF. CDR3 nucleotide sequence: TGTGCCAGCAGCCAAGATCTTGGAACAGGTTCCTACGAGCAGTACTTC.

The chain uses TRBV29-1 and TRBJ2-1, with TRBD2 matching 12 bases. Germline values: CDR1 SQVTM, CDR2 ANQGSEA. This CDR3 region has 12 residues. In DNA, the CDR3 is TGCACAACTAGCGGGGGGAGTAATGAGCAGTTCTTC. It yields the protein CTTSGGSNEQFF.